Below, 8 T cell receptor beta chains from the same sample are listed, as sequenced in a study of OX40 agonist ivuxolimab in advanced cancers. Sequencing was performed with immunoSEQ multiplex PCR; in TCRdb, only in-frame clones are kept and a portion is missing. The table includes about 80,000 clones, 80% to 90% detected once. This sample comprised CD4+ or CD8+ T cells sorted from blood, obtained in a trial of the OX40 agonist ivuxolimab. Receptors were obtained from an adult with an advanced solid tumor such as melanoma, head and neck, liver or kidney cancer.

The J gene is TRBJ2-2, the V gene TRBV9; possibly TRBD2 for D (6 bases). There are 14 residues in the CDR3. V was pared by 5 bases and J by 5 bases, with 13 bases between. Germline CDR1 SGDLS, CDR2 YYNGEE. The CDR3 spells CASSSFSGTGELFF. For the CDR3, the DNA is TGTGCCAGCAGTTCCTTCAGCGGGACCGGGGAGCTGTTTTTT. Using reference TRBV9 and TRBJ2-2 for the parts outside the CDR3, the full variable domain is DSGVTQTPKHLITATGQRVTLRCSPRSGDLSVYWYQQSLDQGLQFLIQYYNGEERAKGNILERFSAQQFPDLHSELNLSSLELGDSALYFCASSSFSGTGELFFGEGSRLTVL.

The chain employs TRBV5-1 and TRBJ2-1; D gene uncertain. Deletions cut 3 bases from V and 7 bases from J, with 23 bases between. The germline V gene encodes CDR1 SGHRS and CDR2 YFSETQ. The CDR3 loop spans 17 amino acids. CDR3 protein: CASSSKVTDTGRNEQFF. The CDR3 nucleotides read TGCGCCAGCAGCTCCAAGGTAACAGATACGGGTCGGAATGAGCAGTTCTTC.

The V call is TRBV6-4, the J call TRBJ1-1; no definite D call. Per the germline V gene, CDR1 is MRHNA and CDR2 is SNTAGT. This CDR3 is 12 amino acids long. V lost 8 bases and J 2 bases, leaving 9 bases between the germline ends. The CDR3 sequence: CASPRVNTEAFF. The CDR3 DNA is TGTGCCAGCCCAAGGGTAAACACTGAAGCTTTCTTT.

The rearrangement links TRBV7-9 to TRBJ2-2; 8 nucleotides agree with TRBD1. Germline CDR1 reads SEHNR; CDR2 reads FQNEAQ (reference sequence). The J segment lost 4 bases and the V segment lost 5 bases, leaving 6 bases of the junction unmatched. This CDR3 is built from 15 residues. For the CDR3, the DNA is TGTGCCAGCAGCGTTACAGGGGGAAGCACCGGGGAGCTGTTTTTT. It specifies CASSVTGGSTGELFF.

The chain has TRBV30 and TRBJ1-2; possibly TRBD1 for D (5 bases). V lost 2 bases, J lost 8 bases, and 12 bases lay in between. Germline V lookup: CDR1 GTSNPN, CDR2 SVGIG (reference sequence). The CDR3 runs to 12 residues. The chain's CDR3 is CAWSRGARGYTF. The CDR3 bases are TGTGCCTGGAGTAGAGGGGCTCGAGGCTACACCTTC.

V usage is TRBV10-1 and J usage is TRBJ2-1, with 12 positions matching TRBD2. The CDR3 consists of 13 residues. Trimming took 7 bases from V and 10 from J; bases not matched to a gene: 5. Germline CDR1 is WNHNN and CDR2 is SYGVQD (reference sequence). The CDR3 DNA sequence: TGCGCCAGCACGGCTAGCGGGAGGGACGAGCAGTTCTTC. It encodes CASTASGRDEQFF.

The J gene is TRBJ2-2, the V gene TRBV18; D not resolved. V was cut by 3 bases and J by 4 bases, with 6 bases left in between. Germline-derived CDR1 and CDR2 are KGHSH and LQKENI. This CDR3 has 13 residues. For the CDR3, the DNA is TGTGCCAGCTCACCCATATCCACCGGGGAGCTGTTTTTT. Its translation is CASSPISTGELFF.

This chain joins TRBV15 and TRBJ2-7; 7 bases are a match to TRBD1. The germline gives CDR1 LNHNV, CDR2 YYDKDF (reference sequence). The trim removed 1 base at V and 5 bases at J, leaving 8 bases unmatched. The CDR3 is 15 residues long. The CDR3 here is CATSRAQTGWNEQYF. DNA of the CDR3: TGTGCCACCAGCAGAGCTCAGACAGGGTGGAACGAGCAGTACTTC.